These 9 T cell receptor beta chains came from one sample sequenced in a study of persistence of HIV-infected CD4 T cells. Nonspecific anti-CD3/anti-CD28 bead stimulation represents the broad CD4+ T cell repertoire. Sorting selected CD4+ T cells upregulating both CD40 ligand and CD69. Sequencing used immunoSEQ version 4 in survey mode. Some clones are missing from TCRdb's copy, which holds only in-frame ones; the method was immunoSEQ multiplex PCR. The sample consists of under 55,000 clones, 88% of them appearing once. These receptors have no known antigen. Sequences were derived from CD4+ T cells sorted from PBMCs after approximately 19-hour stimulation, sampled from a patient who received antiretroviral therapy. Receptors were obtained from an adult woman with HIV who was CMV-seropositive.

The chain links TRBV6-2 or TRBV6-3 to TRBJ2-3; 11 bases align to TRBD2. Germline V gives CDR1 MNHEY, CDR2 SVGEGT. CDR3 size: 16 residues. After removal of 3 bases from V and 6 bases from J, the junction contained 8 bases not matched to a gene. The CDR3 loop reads CASSYPVAGGPDTQYF. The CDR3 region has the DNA TGTGCCAGCAGTTATCCGGTAGCGGGGGGGCCCGATACGCAGTATTTT.

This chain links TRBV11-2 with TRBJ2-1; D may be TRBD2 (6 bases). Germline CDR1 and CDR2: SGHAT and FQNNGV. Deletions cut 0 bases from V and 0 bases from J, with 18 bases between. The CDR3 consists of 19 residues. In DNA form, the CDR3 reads TGTGCCAGCAGCTTAGATCGGCAGGGACTCACTTACTCCTACAATGAGCAGTTCTTC. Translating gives CASSLDRQGLTYSYNEQFF.

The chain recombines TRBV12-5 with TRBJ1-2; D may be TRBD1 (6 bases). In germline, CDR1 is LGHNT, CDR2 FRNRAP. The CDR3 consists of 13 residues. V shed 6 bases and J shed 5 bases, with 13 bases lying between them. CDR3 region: CASGQGQSYGYTF. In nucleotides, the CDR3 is TGTGCTAGTGGCCAGGGACAATCATATGGCTACACCTTC.

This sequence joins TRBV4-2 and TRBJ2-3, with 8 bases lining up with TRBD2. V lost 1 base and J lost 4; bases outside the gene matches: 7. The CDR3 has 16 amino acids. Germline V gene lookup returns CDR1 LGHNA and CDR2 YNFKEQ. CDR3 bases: TGTGCCAGCAGCCAAGCCGTCGGGGGGGCCGCAGATACGCAGTATTTT. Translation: CASSQAVGGAADTQYF.

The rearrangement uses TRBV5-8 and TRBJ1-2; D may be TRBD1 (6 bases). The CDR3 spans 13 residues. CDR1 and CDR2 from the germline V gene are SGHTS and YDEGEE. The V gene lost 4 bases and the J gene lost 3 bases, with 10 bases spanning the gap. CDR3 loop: CASSLNRDYGYTF. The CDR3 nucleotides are TGTGCCAGCAGCCTTAACAGGGACTATGGCTACACCTTC.

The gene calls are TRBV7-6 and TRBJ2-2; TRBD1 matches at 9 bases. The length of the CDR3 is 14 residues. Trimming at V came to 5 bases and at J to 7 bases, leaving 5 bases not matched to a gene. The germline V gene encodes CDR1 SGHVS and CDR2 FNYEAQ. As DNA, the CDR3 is TGTGCCAGCAGCCCTACAGGGGGCCGCGGGGAGCTGTTTTTT. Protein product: CASSPTGGRGELFF.

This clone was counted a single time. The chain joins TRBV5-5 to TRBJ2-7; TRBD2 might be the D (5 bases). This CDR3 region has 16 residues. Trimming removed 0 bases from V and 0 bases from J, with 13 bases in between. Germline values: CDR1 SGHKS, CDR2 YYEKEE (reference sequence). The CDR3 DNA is TGTGCCAGCAGCTTGGCCGGGCTAGGGAGCTCCTACGAGCAGTACTTC. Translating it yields CASSLAGLGSSYEQYF.

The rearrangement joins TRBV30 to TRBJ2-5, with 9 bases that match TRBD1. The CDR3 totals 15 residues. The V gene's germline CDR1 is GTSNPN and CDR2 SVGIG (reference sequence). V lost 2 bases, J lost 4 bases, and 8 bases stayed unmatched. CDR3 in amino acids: CAWSPGTGRGETQYF. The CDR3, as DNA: TGTGCCTGGAGTCCCGGGACAGGGAGGGGAGAGACCCAGTACTTC.

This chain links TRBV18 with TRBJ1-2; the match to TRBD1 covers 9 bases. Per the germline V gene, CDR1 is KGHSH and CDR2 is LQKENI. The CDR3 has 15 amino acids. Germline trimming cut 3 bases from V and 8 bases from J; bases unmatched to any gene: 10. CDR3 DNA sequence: TGTGCCAGCTCACCCTCACCGGGACAGGGACGAGGCTACACCTTC. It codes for CASSPSPGQGRGYTF.